This T cell receptor beta chain was captured by sequencing in a study of cytomegalovirus exposure and HLA in healthy donors. Findings and limits, study-wide: Reportedly, TCR beta sequences accurately predicted HLA-A and HLA-B alleles in most subjects. Later analysis indicated greater clonal expansion among HLA-associated TCR beta chains than among equally common other chains. Cytomegalovirus status was reportedly diagnosed by the classifier with high sensitivity and specificity.

This clone turned up a few times. Its antigen is as yet unknown. PCR used 60 Vbeta primers and 13 Jbeta primers. Profiled with immunoSEQ multiplex PCR; TCRdb holds only in-frame clones, not every one. The sample has some 100,000 clones; 77% are singletons. Germline lookup yields CDR1 SGHTS and CDR2 YDEGEE. Losses at the gene ends were 4 bases for V and 0 bases for J; bases not matched to a gene: 11. CDR3 size: 17 residues. This TCR derives from a man in his forties in good health and CMV-seropositive. Input material: PBMCs. The chain recombines TRBV5-8 with TRBJ1-2; TRBD1 matches at 8 bases. CDR3: CASSVRDRLFPNYGYTF. DNA for the CDR3: TGTGCCAGCAGCGTACGGGACAGGCTTTTTCCTAACTATGGCTACACCTTC.